This entry lists 21 T cell receptor beta chains sequenced from one sample in a study of blood T cell repertoires in COVID-19. Method: immunoSEQ multiplex PCR; TCRdb's copy keeps in-frame clones and lacks some. The sample contains about 140,000 clones, over 75% of which appear only once. The sample consisted of peripheral blood. Receptors were obtained from a woman aged 45-65 years with acute or convalescent COVID-19.

J is TRBJ2-7 and V is TRBV6-5; possible D gene TRBD1, 6 bases. This CDR3 contains 13 residues. The V end lost 6 bases, the J end lost 3 bases, and 12 bases lay between the germline ends. Germline lookup yields CDR1 MNHEY and CDR2 SVGAGI. The CDR3 DNA reads TGTGCCAGCAGCCGGGACATCCTCTACGAGCAGTACTTC. It yields the protein CASSRDILYEQYF.

This clone came up a few times. The chain recombines TRBV10-3 with TRBJ1-2, with 8 bases aligning to TRBD1. The CDR3 consists of 15 residues. Germline V gene data show CDR1 as ENHRY and CDR2 as SYGVKD. V shed 2 bases and J 3 bases; nucleotides not matched to a gene: 5. The CDR3 DNA follows: TGTGCCATCAGTGAGCCGGACAGGGCAGACTATGGCTACACCTTC. The encoded protein is CAISEPDRADYGYTF.

The CDR3 DNA is TGTGCTAGTGGTTTTATAGCGGGAGGCCGCAATGAGCAGTTCTTC. Amino acid sequence: CASGFIAGGRNEQFF. V is TRBV12-5 and J is TRBJ2-1; 10 nucleotides agree with TRBD2. Germline CDR1 and CDR2: LGHNT and FRNRAP. The CDR3 sequence is 15 residues long. V shed 3 bases, J shed 6 bases, and the junction held 5 bases outside the gene matches.

The chain employs TRBV5-1 and TRBJ1-4; 9 bases fit TRBD1. Germline CDR1 reads SGHRS; CDR2 reads YFSETQ. V trimming: 4 bases; J trimming: 7 bases; junction bases outside the gene matches: 8. This CDR3 comprises 15 residues. The CDR3 sequence is CASSIRGQGSEKLFF. CDR3 DNA sequence: TGCGCCAGCAGCATTAGGGGACAGGGCAGTGAAAAACTGTTTTTT.

The chain has TRBV15 and TRBJ2-1; maybe TRBD1 (6 bases). The CDR3 runs 12 residues. V was pared by 0 bases and J by 14 bases, with 11 bases between. Germline V gene sequence: CDR1 LNHNV, CDR2 YYDKDF (reference sequence). The CDR3 region is CATSRDLGAEFF. The CDR3 DNA reads as TGTGCCACCAGCAGAGATCTGGGGGCGGAGTTCTTC. Full variable domain (remainder filled in from reference TRBV15 and TRBJ2-1): DAMVIQNPRYQVTQFGKPVTLSCSQTLNHNVMYWYQQKSSQAPKLLFHYYDKDFNNEADTPDNFQSRRPNTSFCFLDIRSPGLGDTAMYLCATSRDLGAEFFGPGTRLTVL.

The V gene is TRBV19, the J gene TRBJ2-5; perhaps TRBD1 as D (6 bases). The CDR3 loop spans 15 amino acids. CDR1 and CDR2 (germline): LNHDA, SQIVND (reference sequence). The V and J ends lost 4 bases and 5 bases respectively, with 17 bases between them. Here the CDR3 reads CASSTRTVGRETQYF. The CDR3 DNA reads as TGTGCCAGTAGTACCCGGACAGTGGGGCGGGAGACCCAGTACTTC.

V is TRBV18 and J is TRBJ2-1, with 10 bases aligning to TRBD2. With 3 bases clipped from V and 8 bases from J, the junction kept 7 bases outside the gene matches. This CDR3 comprises 15 residues. Germline CDR1 and CDR2: KGHSH and LQKENI. Written as DNA, the CDR3 is TGTGCCAGCTCACCTTTAGCGGGAGGTTTCTATGAGCAGTTCTTC. Protein: CASSPLAGGFYEQFF.

This chain connects TRBV7-9 to TRBJ2-7; 9 bases are shared with TRBD1. Looked up from germline, CDR1 is SEHNR and CDR2 is FQNEAQ (reference sequence). The ends lost 2 bases at V and 2 bases at J; junction bases unmatched: 1. The CDR3 is 14 amino acids. CDR3: CASSLRDRAYEQYF. The CDR3, as DNA: TGTGCCAGCAGCTTAAGGGACAGGGCCTACGAGCAGTACTTC.

In this sample, this clone turned up once. The chain carries TRBV5-1 and TRBJ2-7; perhaps TRBD2 as D (5 bases). V was trimmed by 0 bases and J by 2 bases, leaving 12 bases between them. CDR1 is SGHRS and CDR2 is YFSETQ in the germline V gene. The CDR3 loop spans 15 amino acids. This CDR3 reads CASSLAASTTYEQYF. The CDR3 nucleotides read TGCGCCAGCAGCTTGGCCGCTAGCACAACCTACGAGCAGTACTTC.

The chain links TRBV7-6 to TRBJ1-4; 9 bases are shared with TRBD1. CDR3 size: 17 residues. Per germline, CDR1 SGHVS and CDR2 FNYEAQ. After removal of 5 bases from V and 8 bases from J, the junction contained 15 bases not matched to a gene. CDR3 DNA sequence: TGTGCCAGCAGCCCTAAGGGTACAGGGGGCCCCCAGGAAAAACTGTTTTTT. Translating gives CASSPKGTGGPQEKLFF.

CDR3 sequence (DNA): TGTGCCAGTAGTTCACAGGGGGCGATGAACACTGAAGCTTTCTTT. Protein sequence: CASSSQGAMNTEAFF. This rearrangement joins TRBV19 to TRBJ1-1; 9 bases agree with TRBD1. The CDR3 is made up of 15 amino acids. The germline gives CDR1 LNHDA, CDR2 SQIVND (reference sequence). Unmatched junction bases numbered 4, after V lost 5 bases and J lost 0 bases.

The V and J genes are TRBV5-1 and TRBJ2-7; TRBD1 is a possible D gene (6 bases). CDR3 length: 13 amino acids. CDR1 SGHRS and CDR2 YFSETQ come from the germline V gene. V gave up 7 bases and J gave up 0 bases, with 11 bases separating them. CDR3 region: CASGGQDSYEQYF. The CDR3 DNA reads TGCGCCAGCGGGGGACAAGACTCCTACGAGCAGTACTTC.

The V gene is TRBV29-1, the J gene TRBJ2-7; perhaps TRBD1 as D (5 bases). Germline lookup yields CDR1 SQVTM and CDR2 ANQGSEA. CDR3 length: 13 residues. V gave up 4 bases and J gave up 5 bases, with 15 bases separating them. The CDR3 coding sequence is TGCAGCGTTGGGGCAGGGATCCGCCACGAGCAGTACTTC. It specifies CSVGAGIRHEQYF.

This sequence joins TRBV5-1 and TRBJ1-1; a weak D match, TRBD1 (5 bases). Trimming removed 0 bases from V and 7 bases from J, with 13 bases in between. Germline assignment: CDR1 SGHRS and CDR2 YFSETQ. CDR3 length equals 14 residues. The CDR3 region is CASSLADSLHEAFF. Written as DNA, the CDR3 is TGCGCCAGCAGCTTGGCCGACAGCCTACATGAAGCTTTCTTT.

The chain carries TRBV5-1 and TRBJ1-5, with 9 bases matching TRBD1. Germline V CDR1 and CDR2: SGHRS, YFSETQ. The CDR3 length is 17 residues. Trimming cost V 7 bases and J 2 bases; bases outside gene matches: 13. As DNA, the CDR3 is TGCGCCAGCTCCCCGGGGACAGGGCCGGGGGGCAATCAGCCCCAGCATTTT. Its protein product is CASSPGTGPGGNQPQHF.

The chain has TRBV5-4 and TRBJ2-1; 10 positions match TRBD2. CDR1 and CDR2 from the germline V gene are SGHNT and YYREEE (reference sequence). This CDR3 has 15 amino acids. The ends lost 0 bases at V and 4 bases at J; junction bases unmatched: 1. This CDR3 is CASSLVLAGYNEQFF. The CDR3 DNA reads as TGTGCCAGCAGCTTGGTACTAGCGGGGTACAATGAGCAGTTCTTC. Complete variable domain (other parts from reference TRBV5-4 and TRBJ2-1): ETGVTQSPTHLIKTRGQQVTLRCSSQSGHNTVSWYQQALGQGPQFIFQYYREEENGRGNFPPRFSGLQFPNYSSELNVNALELDDSALYLCASSLVLAGYNEQFFGPGTRLTVL.

This chain joins TRBV2 and TRBJ1-5, with TRBD1 as a possible D gene (6 bases). The germline V gene encodes CDR1 SNHLY and CDR2 FYNNEI. Trimming left V 5 bases short and J 0 bases short, with 11 bases between. CDR3 length equals 15 residues. The CDR3 sequence is CASSPQGNSNQPQHF. The DNA of the CDR3 is TGTGCCAGCAGTCCCCAGGGGAATAGCAATCAGCCCCAGCATTTT.

The chain has TRBV30 and TRBJ2-3, with D possibly matching TRBD2 (6 bases). Per the germline V gene, CDR1 is GTSNPN and CDR2 is SVGIG (reference sequence). V dropped 7 bases and J dropped 1 base, with 12 bases sitting between them. The CDR3 length is 13 residues. CDR3 coding DNA: TGTGCCTACTCATTAGCGGGCACAGATACGCAGTATTTT. Protein product: CAYSLAGTDTQYF.

The chain is built from TRBV11-3 and TRBJ2-7; 15 nucleotides line up with TRBD2. CDR1 SGHNT and CDR2 YENEEA come from the germline V gene. Trimming removed 5 bases from V and 12 bases from J; junction bases left unmatched: 5. The CDR3 is 13 amino acids. The CDR3 sequence: CASSLGLAGGLYF. The CDR3 nucleotides are TGTGCCAGCAGCCTCGGACTAGCGGGGGGGTTGTACTTC. Full variable domain (outside the CDR3, taken from reference TRBV11-3 and TRBJ2-7): EAGVVQSPRYKIIEKKQPVAFWCNPISGHNTLYWYLQNLGQGPELLIRYENEEAVDDSQLPKDRFSAERLKGVDSTLKIQPAELGDSAVYLCASSLGLAGGLYFGPGTRLTVT.

The rearrangement joins TRBV10-1 to TRBJ2-5; D is possibly TRBD1 (6 bases). Trimming pared 5 bases from V and 2 bases from J, leaving 9 bases between. The germline CDR1 and CDR2 sequences are WNHNN and SYGVQD (reference sequence). CDR3 size: 13 residues. DNA for the CDR3: TGCGCCAGCAGTCGGGACACGCAAGAGACCCAGTACTTC. Encoded protein: CASSRDTQETQYF.

V gene TRBV4-1 combines with J gene TRBJ1-6; TRBD1 might be the D (5 bases). V lost 1 base and J lost 9, with 16 bases in between. Germline V gives CDR1 MGHRA, CDR2 YSYEKL. The length of the CDR3 is 16 residues. The CDR3 sequence is CASSQVGGLLGSPLHF. CDR3 DNA: TGCGCCAGCAGCCAAGTCGGGGGATTACTGGGTTCACCCCTCCACTTT.